This T cell receptor (beta chain) was documented in a study of T cell responses to AZD1222 COVID-19 vaccine. Libraries were prepared by immunoSEQ multiplex PCR; TCRdb keeps only in-frame clonotypes and omits some of them. Of over 100,000 clones in the sample, roughly 88% were seen once. The CDR3 has 13 residues. The V gene lost 11 bases and the J gene lost 8 bases, with 16 bases spanning the gap. Germline V gene lookup returns CDR1 MNHEY and CDR2 SVGAGI. Details on this clone: Its antigen is as yet unknown.

The study's findings and limits: Baseline seropositivity occurred in only six AZD1222 recipients. Across the whole spike, CD4 TCRs peaked at regions 160-218 and 743-854. Targets within unmutated variant regions were reportedly found for nearly half of spike-specific TCRs.

This chain connects TRBV6-5 to TRBJ1-6, with D unclear. The origin of this receptor is an adult in good health. The sequenced sample was peripheral blood, obtained on day 0 of MenACWY control vaccination. In nucleotides, the CDR3 is TGTGCCGACTTCTCTACGGACTATTCACCCCTCCACTTT. It codes for CADFSTDYSPLHF.